The 8 T cell receptor beta chains reported below all come from one sample, sequenced in a study of long-term antiretroviral therapy in people with HIV. immunoSEQ v3.0 was run at survey level. Assay: immunoSEQ multiplex PCR; the TCRdb copy retains only in-frame clones and omits some. Altogether over 30,000 clones are present, 79% being singletons, with the ten largest covering 3% to 4%. The source was unsorted PBMCs, collected 1.9 years after starting antiretroviral therapy. These receptor sequences come from a man between 18 and 29 years old with HIV.

The chain couples TRBV7-2 to TRBJ2-5; D unclear. Per germline, CDR1 SGHTA and CDR2 FQGNSA. V was pared by 6 bases and J by 5 bases, with 10 bases between. CDR3 length equals 12 residues. The CDR3 reads CASSGTPETQYF. CDR3 nucleotide sequence: TGTGCCAGCAGTGGAACCCCGGAGACCCAGTACTTC. Filled out from reference TRBV7-2 and TRBJ2-5, the complete variable domain reads GAGVSQSPSNKVTEKGKDVELRCDPISGHTALYWYRQSLGQGLEFLIYFQGNSAPDKSGLPSDRFSAERTGGSVSTLTIQRTQQEDSAVYLCASSGTPETQYFGPGTRLLVL.

The V and J genes are TRBV2 and TRBJ1-6, with 9 bases that match TRBD1. Germline-derived CDR1 and CDR2 are SNHLY and FYNNEI. The CDR3 runs 13 residues. After removal of 6 bases from V and 8 bases from J, the junction contained 2 bases not matched to a gene. The CDR3 protein is CASSGDRDSPLHF. The CDR3 bases are TGTGCCAGCAGCGGGGACAGGGATTCACCCCTCCACTTT.

The V and J genes are TRBV27 and TRBJ2-7, with D unclear. From germline, CDR1 is MNHEY and CDR2 SMNVEV (reference sequence). The CDR3 is 17 amino acids. V was clipped by 3 bases and J by 3 bases, with 21 bases between them. CDR3 sequence: CASSFGSDGRILYEQYF. As DNA, the CDR3 is TGTGCCAGCAGTTTCGGATCGGATGGCAGGATCCTCTACGAGCAGTACTTC.

This clone was recorded a few times. V usage is TRBV10-1 and J usage is TRBJ1-3, with TRBD1 matching 7 bases. Germline V CDR1 and CDR2: WNHNN, SYGVQD (reference sequence). The V gene end was trimmed by 0 bases and the J gene end by 1 base; junction bases not matched to a gene: 0. The length of the CDR3 is 15 residues. The DNA of the CDR3 is TGCGCCAGCAGTGAGTCGACAGGGTCTGGAAACACCATATATTTT. Translation: CASSESTGSGNTIYF.

V usage is TRBV27 and J usage is TRBJ2-4, with 11 positions matching TRBD1. There are 16 residues in the CDR3. V lost 5 bases and J lost 2; bases outside the gene matches: 5. Germline assignment: CDR1 MNHEY and CDR2 SMNVEV (reference sequence). The CDR3 sequence is CASSIGTGGTKNIQYF. Here the CDR3 DNA reads TGTGCCAGCAGTATTGGGACAGGGGGGACCAAAAACATTCAGTACTTC.

V and J are TRBV5-1 and TRBJ1-4, with D hard to call. The CDR3 extends over 14 amino acids. Trimming took 4 bases from V and 7 from J, leaving 14 bases between them. Germline CDR1 is SGHRS and CDR2 is YFSETQ. Here the CDR3 reads CASSPGSVVEKLFF. CDR3 DNA sequence: TGCGCCAGCAGCCCCGGCTCGGTTGTTGAAAAACTGTTTTTT.

The rearrangement joins TRBV7-3 to TRBJ2-3, with TRBD2 matching 7 bases. The CDR3 loop spans 13 amino acids. The J segment lost 6 bases and the V segment lost 2 bases, leaving 2 bases of the junction unmatched. Looked up from germline, CDR1 is SGHTA and CDR2 is FQGTGA. The CDR3 DNA reads TGTGCCAGCAGCTTACGGACTAGTGATACGCAGTATTTT. Its protein product is CASSLRTSDTQYF.

This chain uses TRBV4-1 with TRBJ2-7; TRBD2 might be the D (6 bases). The CDR3 sequence is 14 residues long. Germline V gene lookup returns CDR1 MGHRA and CDR2 YSYEKL. Trimming removed 4 bases from V and 3 bases from J, with 13 bases in between. This CDR3 is CASSLRLVDYEQYF. The CDR3 bases are TGCGCCAGCAGCCTTCGACTAGTAGACTACGAGCAGTACTTC.